Listed here is a single T cell receptor beta chain. No cognate antigen has been identified for it. No base quality information exists; no much larger clone differs at one position. For repertoire sequencing, the TCR beta CDR3 regions were amplified from RNA transcripts. The first round was an RT-PCR using HTBI primers with the Qiagen OneStep RT-PCR kit, and this first round was followed by a second-round multiplex PCR, then size selection and purification. Libraries were sequenced paired-end with 100 bp reads on an Illumina HiSeq2000. The authors processed their data as follows. SOAPnuke was used for read processing, and reads with adapters, uncalled bases, a mean Phred below 15, or no exact constant-primer or identifier match were discarded. COPE v1.2.5 was used to merge the high-quality paired reads. Unique nucleotide sequences were defined as clonotypes and aligned to IMGT TRB V, D and J references using MiTCR v1.1. Only V-J combinations with frequency above 0.0001 were analysed, covering 99.2% of repertoires. A TCR clonal expansion and chaos score per V-J combination was defined as the ratio of F50 clonal expansion to chaos observed in the TCRdist matrix. Welch's t-statistics and random forest were used to reduce features to about 13 V-J combinations, which were fed into a naive Bayes classifier. Thyroid-blood repertoire similarity was quantified with the Morisita-Horn index. The public sequencing data were trimmed at Q25 with fastp and processed into clonotypes with MiXCR by TCRdb, which kept only in-frame beta chains. Each CDR3 protein appears once, grouped with its most common genes and DNA. The V and J calls, along with clone size, are taken from TCRdb and not from the paper's own processing. The table for this sample lists roughly 610,000 distinct CDR3 sequences; about 20% of them were counted only once. Around 6.5% of the sample lies in the top ten.

The CDR3 sequence holds 13 residues, the cysteine and phenylalanine included. The read is trimmed to its CDR3 DNA, 39 bases read in frame from base 1. The germline V gene (reference sequence) gives CDR1 as LNHDA and CDR2 as SQIVND. Trimming at the junction amounts to 4 bases on V and 0 bases on J, and the germline ends lie 6 bases apart. The record originates from a study of Graves' ophthalmopathy and Graves' hyperthyroidism (dated by TCRdb to the late 2010s). Turning to the overall study: Peripheral blood was collected before any treatment was given, at the time of initial diagnosis. To tell Graves' ophthalmopathy apart from Graves' hyperthyroidism, and to predict which patients would progress to ophthalmopathy, the study relied on TCR beta repertoire signatures. In total, around 130 blood samples were TCR-sequenced: 40 to 45 ophthalmopathy, roughly 80 hyperthyroidism and about 17 hyperthyroidism-to-ophthalmopathy patients. To explore V-J signatures that separate ophthalmopathy from hyperthyroidism, a discovery set of about a hundred patients was enrolled, consisting of about 45 with ophthalmopathy and 57 with stable hyperthyroidism. An independent validation cohort was composed of 18 to 20 hyperthyroidism patients and around 16 patients who later progressed from hyperthyroidism to ophthalmopathy. In roughly 6 hyperthyroidism patients, T-cell repertoires of thyroid tissue and blood were compared. After sampling, hyperthyroidism patients received methimazole starting at 30 mg daily, and ophthalmopathy patients received high-dose intravenous methylprednisolone. The 100 discovery patients were randomly split 7:3 into training and test sets.

Hyperthyroidism was defined as stable when no progression to ophthalmopathy occurred within 18 months of follow-up. The hyperthyroidism patients were 18 to 65 years old and newly diagnosed, with a disease duration of less than 2 months. Anyone with other autoimmune diseases, uncontrolled infections, pregnancy or lactation was excluded from the study. Clinical symptoms, serum thyroxine, TRAb, thyroid ultrasound and orbital computed tomography formed the basis of the diagnosis. PBMCs were isolated from approximately 10 ml of fresh peripheral blood by Ficoll-Paque density gradient centrifugation. Total RNA was extracted with Trizol reagent and quality-checked on an Agilent 2100 Bioanalyzer. Overall results and qualifications from the work: The 13-signature model separated ophthalmopathy from stable hyperthyroidism with 85% to 90% sensitivity and just under 84% specificity in cross-validation, and 80%/75% in the test set. Sample size was not predetermined statistically, and investigators were not blinded to group allocation. In validation, the model predicted ophthalmopathy progression with about 64% sensitivity and approximately 72% specificity; roughly 11 predicted patients were CT-confirmed with GO in a median of approximately 6.2 months. Most of the expanded thyroid clonotypes with a frequency above 0.001 were also detected in blood, and it was suggested that the thyroid immune response may be reflected by blood repertoires.

The TCR sequence derives from a woman aged 18-30 years with stable Graves' hyperthyroidism. Some clones in this sample may be carry-over from other donors' samples. Donor details come from another sample of the same person, matched by shared clones. The specimen was peripheral blood. Rearrangement joined TRBV19 to TRBJ1-1; the D gene is not confidently resolved. The CDR3 sequence is CASSNEVNTEAFF. The base sequence is TGTGCCAGTAGTAATGAGGTGAACACTGAAGCTTTCTTT.